The 26 T cell receptor beta chains presented below share a single source sample, sequenced in a study of tumor-infiltrating lymphocytes in primary liver carcinoma. Unsorted bulk tissue of roughly 20-34 mg yielded co-extracted RNA and DNA. A primer in the constant region served to generate TCR beta cDNA from roughly 520 ng of total RNA. Libraries for TCR beta were built through three nested multiplex PCR rounds, which together made up a slightly modified ARM-PCR procedure. Researchers ran the first two PCR rounds for roughly 10 cycles each with TRBV1-TRBV30 forward primers and a C-beta reverse primer. Each CDR3 protein gets one entry after TCRdb re-called the multiplex PCR reads with MiXCR. This table has 20,000 to 25,000 distinct CDR3 sequences, around 79% appearing once. The sample comprised liver tumor tissue from sampling region 1. Regarding subset: tumor region T1, superior pole. These receptor sequences come from a young woman with primary liver carcinoma and hepatitis B virus infection.

This sequence joins TRBV29-1 and TRBJ2-5, with D perhaps being TRBD1 or TRBD2 (5 bases each). V was clipped by 4 bases and J by 5 bases, with 20 bases between them. The CDR3 totals 15 residues. The germline V gene has CDR1 SQVTM and CDR2 ANQGSEA. CDR3 sequence: CSVVTGRGVMETQYF. The CDR3 DNA reads as TGCAGCGTTGTAACCGGAAGGGGAGTAATGGAGACCCAGTACTTC.

This clonotype has just one count. The chain carries TRBV11-2 and TRBJ2-3; D ambiguous. The CDR3 contains 15 residues. The germline V gene encodes CDR1 SGHAT and CDR2 FQNNGV. V lost 7 bases and J lost 15, with 29 bases in between. For the CDR3, the DNA is TGTGCCAGCACCTCCTTACTCTCTGGCACGGATACTCACTATTTT. It is translated as CASTSLLSGTDTHYF.

This clonotype turned up a few times. Sequence at one end of the junction differs from germline and may be a read error. The genes are TRBV28 and TRBJ2-2; 8 bases fit TRBD2. The CDR3 is 13 residues long. The germline V gene encodes CDR1 MDHEN and CDR2 SYDVKM. The CDR3 nucleotides read TGTGTCAGCAGTTCGAGCGGGAGCGGGGAGCTGTTTTTC. It codes for CVSSSSGSGELFF.

About this clonotype: At one of its ends the junction is not consistent with the germline gene, which may arise from a read error. The genes are TRBV29-1 and TRBJ2-1, with D possibly matching TRBD1 (6 bases). The CDR3 totals 12 residues. Germline V lookup: CDR1 SQVTM, CDR2 ANQGSEA. The CDR3 loop reads CSTLRDNNEQSF. CDR3 coding DNA: TGCAGTACCCTAAGGGACAACAATGAGCAGTCCTTC.

A note on this clonotype: Its ends do not fully match the called genes, so a read error is possible. V gene TRBV5-6 combines with J gene TRBJ1-1, with a possible D match to TRBD1 (5 bases). The CDR3 loop spans 13 amino acids. Germline CDR1 SGHDT, CDR2 YYEEEE. The CDR3 DNA reads as TGTGTCAGCAGCTTTTGTGGCCGAAGGGGAGCTTTCTTT. Its protein is CVSSFCGRRGAFF.

The V and J genes are TRBV5-1 and TRBJ2-3; D is unclear. This CDR3 comprises 14 residues. V was shortened by 6 bases and J by 3 bases, with 14 bases between the two germline ends. Germline assignment: CDR1 SGHRS and CDR2 YFSETQ. The DNA for the CDR3 is TGCGCCAGCAACTTTGGGCTGAGGACAGATACGCAGTATTTT. It translates to CASNFGLRTDTQYF.

Turning to this clonotype: This is likely a read error, given that the CDR3 carries no conserved phenylalanine or tryptophan at its end. J is TRBJ2-2 and V is TRBV5-1; 7 positions match TRBD2. CDR1 and CDR2 from the germline V gene are SGHRS and YFSETQ. This CDR3 is built from 17 residues. CDR3: CASSLIGASGSTGELFV. The CDR3 DNA sequence: TGCGCTAGCAGCCTGATCGGGGCTAGCGGTAGTACCGGGGAGCTGTTTGTT.

This clonotype showed up just once. One end of the junction is discordant with germline, which a read error may explain. V is TRBV7-9 and J is TRBJ2-5; 7 nucleotides match TRBD1. Looked up from germline, CDR1 is SEHNR and CDR2 is FQNEAQ (reference sequence). CDR3 length equals 17 residues. The CDR3 DNA follows: TGTGTCAGCAGCTATGGGGTAACAGGGGTAGGGAAGGAGACCCAGTACTTC. This codes for CVSSYGVTGVGKETQYF.

As to this clonotype: Likely a read error: the CDR3 ends without its conserved phenylalanine or tryptophan. The chain has TRBV30 and TRBJ2-1; D is possibly TRBD1 or TRBD2 (5 bases each). Germline V gene lookup returns CDR1 GTSNPN and CDR2 SVGIG (reference sequence). This CDR3 is built from 13 residues. The CDR3 nucleotides are TGTGCTAAGGGGACGCCAACCTACAATGAGCAGTTCTCC. It yields the protein CAKGTPTYNEQFS.

There are many counts of this clonotype. The V and J genes are TRBV11-3 and TRBJ2-7; 10 bases align to TRBD2. The CDR3 loop spans 16 amino acids. Germline CDR1 and CDR2: SGHNT and YENEEA. V shed 4 bases, J shed 3 bases, and the junction held 9 bases outside the gene matches. In DNA form, the CDR3 reads TGTGCCAGCAGCTCAGCCGGGACTAGCGAGAACTACGAGCAGTACTTC. Translation: CASSSAGTSENYEQYF.

This clonotype came up a few times. The rearrangement uses TRBV5-4 and TRBJ2-3; weak D call: TRBD2 (6 bases). This CDR3 is built from 12 residues. The germline CDR1 and CDR2 sequences are SGHNT and YYREEE (reference sequence). V lost 5 bases and J 8 bases, leaving 12 bases between the germline ends. CDR3 in amino acids: CASRTGGGTQYF. CDR3 sequence (DNA): TGTGCCAGCAGAACCGGGGGAGGTACGCAGTATTTT.

The chain is built from TRBV12-3 or TRBV12-4 and TRBJ2-1; D remains unclear. The CDR3 spans 14 residues. The CDR3 reads CASSLPRLCNEQFF. The CDR3 region has the DNA TGTGCTAGTAGTTTACCCAGACTGTGCAATGAGCAGTTCTTC.

Notes on this clonotype: One end of the junction varies from germline; a read error may be responsible. The CDR3 region is CASNTGGSNQPQHF. Here the CDR3 DNA reads TGTGCCAGCAACACAGGGGGTAGCAATCAGCCCCAACATTTT. The chain combines TRBV5-6 with TRBJ1-5, with 8 bases fitting TRBD1. This CDR3 has 14 residues. In germline, CDR1 is SGHDT, CDR2 YYEEEE.

The rearrangement uses TRBV12-3 or TRBV12-4 and TRBJ2-1; 11 positions match TRBD2. The CDR3 runs 15 residues. With V trimmed by 10 bases and J by 9 bases, 14 bases remained unmatched. Written as DNA, the CDR3 is TGTGCCATCATTCTGTCCGGGACTAGCGGACTTGAGCAGTTCTTC. Encoded protein: CAIILSGTSGLEQFF.

The V gene is TRBV15, the J gene TRBJ2-1, with D tentatively TRBD2 (5 bases). V lost 5 bases to trimming and J lost 4 bases, with 15 bases between them. The V gene's germline CDR1 is LNHNV and CDR2 YYDKDF (reference sequence). The CDR3 sequence is 15 residues long. The CDR3 sequence is CATSDPSWSYNEQFF. The CDR3 nucleotides read TGTGCCACCAGCGATCCTAGCTGGTCATACAATGAGCAGTTCTTC.

Comment on this clonotype: This may be a read error: a much more frequent sequence differs by one nucleotide. The missing conserved phenylalanine or tryptophan at the end of this CDR3 makes a read error likely. The chain recombines TRBV11-2 with TRBJ1-5; 10 nucleotides agree with TRBD1. CDR1 is SGHAT and CDR2 is FQNNGV in the germline V gene. The CDR3 totals 15 residues. The CDR3 sequence is CASSITGTGVQSQHL. The CDR3 DNA is TGTGCCAGCAGCATCACTGGGACAGGGGTTCAGTCCCAGCATCTT.

As regards this clonotype: Since no conserved phenylalanine or tryptophan closes the CDR3, a read error is the likely cause. The chain carries TRBV4-3 and TRBJ2-1; D may be TRBD2 (5 bases). The J call is uncertain, as TRBJ2-7 better fits the DNA end. Germline CDR1 reads LGHNA; CDR2 reads YSLEER. This CDR3 has 16 residues. The CDR3 region has the DNA TGCGCCAGCAGCCAAGATTGGGAGTACGCCTACAATGAGCAGTACTCC. Translation: CASSQDWEYAYNEQYS.

The gene calls are TRBV7-8 and TRBJ2-7; a possible D gene is TRBD1 (6 bases). This CDR3 has 14 amino acids. Germline V gene lookup returns CDR1 SGHVS and CDR2 FQNEAQ. The V gene lost 5 bases and the J gene lost 8 bases, with 19 bases spanning the gap. DNA for the CDR3: TGTGCCAGCAGCGCGACACCAGGGGTCCCCAAGCAGTACTTC. It encodes CASSATPGVPKQYF.

Details on this clonotype: One end of the junction varies from germline; a read error may be responsible. This sequence joins TRBV6-1 and TRBJ2-7; 12 bases agree with TRBD1. The CDR3 extends over 14 amino acids. Germline-derived CDR1 and CDR2 are MNHNS and SASEGT. This CDR3 reads CASSDGTGGSEQYF. CDR3 nucleotide sequence: TGTGCCAGCAGTGATGGGACAGGGGGCTCCGAGCAATACTTC.

In DNA, the CDR3 is TGTGCCAGCAGTGTTCACAGGGGGCACACTGAAGCTTTCTTT. Translating gives CASSVHRGHTEAFF. This sequence joins TRBV6-1 and TRBJ1-1; 9 bases match TRBD1. The ends lost 4 bases at V and 3 bases at J; junction bases unmatched: 3. The CDR3 loop spans 14 amino acids. Germline V gene lookup returns CDR1 MNHNS and CDR2 SASEGT.

This chain connects TRBV11-3 to TRBJ1-6; no reliable D call. Looked up from germline, CDR1 is SGHNT and CDR2 is YENEEA. The CDR3 is 15 amino acids. Between the trimmed V and J ends, which lost 11 bases and 4 bases, there was a span of 18 bases. The CDR3 sequence is CAGCFKWSYNSPLHF. The CDR3 DNA sequence: TGTGCCGGCTGCTTTAAGTGGAGTTATAATTCACCCCTCCACTTT.

DNA of the CDR3: TGTGCCAGCAGTTTAACACATTGGTATCAGCCCCAGCATTTT. Translating it yields CASSLTHWYQPQHF. J is TRBJ1-5 and V is TRBV28, with D hard to call. Germline values: CDR1 MDHEN, CDR2 SYDVKM. The CDR3 has 14 amino acids. With 2 bases removed from V and 5 bases from J, the gap between germline ends came to 10 bases.

With regard to this clonotype: A junction end diverges from the germline sequence, so it may reflect a read error. This CDR3 reads CASNQTAGTDYEQYF. The CDR3 DNA follows: TGTGCCAGTAACCAGACGGCGGGGACTGACTACGAGCAGTACTTT. J is TRBJ2-7 and V is TRBV14; TRBD2 is a possible D gene (6 bases). Per the germline V gene, CDR1 is SGHDN and CDR2 is FVKESK. The CDR3 consists of 15 residues.

The V call is TRBV5-1, the J call TRBJ2-1; possibly TRBD2 for D (6 bases). CDR1 and CDR2 (germline): SGHRS, YFSETQ. This CDR3 has 14 amino acids. V gave up 5 bases and J gave up 6 bases, with 15 bases separating them. The chain's CDR3 is CASRLSAGCNEQFF. CDR3 bases: TGCGCCAGCAGATTAAGCGCGGGGTGCAATGAGCAGTTCTTC.

A note on this clonotype: Mismatch with germline at one junction end may stem from a read error. The chain carries TRBV5-1 and TRBJ2-2, with TRBD1 as a possible D gene (6 bases). Germline V gives CDR1 SGHRS, CDR2 YFSETQ. This CDR3 region has 17 residues. In nucleotides, the CDR3 is TGCGCCAGCAGCTTGGGGCACAGGGACAAGAACATAGGGGAACTGTTTTTT. Translating it yields CASSLGHRDKNIGELFF.

Here the CDR3 reads CASSQPAAVAVRELFF. CDR3 in DNA: TGTGCCAGCAGCCAACCGGCGGCAGTGGCTGTTCGGGAGCTGTTTTTT. This rearrangement joins TRBV7-9 to TRBJ2-2, with D hard to call. With 5 bases removed from V and 9 bases from J, the gap between germline ends came to 22 bases. Looked up from germline, CDR1 is SEHNR and CDR2 is FQNEAQ (reference sequence). The CDR3 runs 16 residues. The complete variable domain, with remaining parts taken from reference TRBV7-9 and TRBJ2-2, reads DTGVSQNPRHKITKRGQNVTFRCDPISEHNRLYWYRQTLGQGPEFLTYFQNEAQLEKSRLLSDRFSAERPKGSFSTLEIQRTEQGDSAMYLCASSQPAAVAVRELFFGEGSRLTVL.